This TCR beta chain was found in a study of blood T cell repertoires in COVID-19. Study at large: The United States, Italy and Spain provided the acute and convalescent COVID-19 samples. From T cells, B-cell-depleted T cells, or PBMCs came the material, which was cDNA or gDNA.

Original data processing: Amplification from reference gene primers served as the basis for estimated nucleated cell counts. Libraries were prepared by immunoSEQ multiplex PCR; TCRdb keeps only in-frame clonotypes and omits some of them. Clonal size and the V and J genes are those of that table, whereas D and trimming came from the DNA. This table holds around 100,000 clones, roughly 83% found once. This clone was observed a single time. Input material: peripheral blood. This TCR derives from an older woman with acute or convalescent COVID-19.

CDR3 DNA sequence: TGTGCCAGCAGTGGCCGGACAGGCCGCGGTACCGGGGAGCTGTTTTTT. Residues: CASSGRTGRGTGELFF. V is TRBV6-1 and J is TRBJ2-2, with 7 bases matching TRBD1. The germline gives CDR1 MNHNS, CDR2 SASEGT. J gave up 5 bases and V 4 bases, and 10 bases lay outside the gene matches. The CDR3 covers 16 residues.